This T cell receptor (beta chain) is drawn from a study of OX40 agonist ivuxolimab in advanced cancers. Turning to the study itself: Dose-escalation cases comprised hepatocellular carcinoma, melanoma, renal cell or head and neck cancer.

As regards this clone: Its antigen is not identified.

Notes on the study in general: Among some nonresponders, normalized T-cell clonal expansion was also low. The 0.1-3.0 mg/kg partial responders had among the lowest clonal expansion.

V lost 6 bases and J lost 6, with 10 bases in between. This CDR3 region has 11 residues. CDR1 is DFQATT, CDR2 SNEGSKA, per germline (reference sequence). Produced via immunoSEQ multiplex PCR; TCRdb's table is partial and in-frame only. The sample consists of about 76,000 clones, 84% of them appearing once. V usage is TRBV20-1 and J usage is TRBJ2-3, with D unresolved. The clonotype was recovered from an adult with an advanced solid tumor such as melanoma, head and neck, liver or kidney cancer. The sequencing used CD4+ or CD8+ T cells sorted from blood, collected in a trial of the OX40 agonist ivuxolimab. The CDR3 sequence: CSATAPDTQYF. The CDR3 nucleotides read TGCAGTGCCACGGCCCCCGATACGCAGTATTTT.